Listed here are 10 T cell receptor beta chains from one sample, sequenced in a study of T cell responses to AZD1222 COVID-19 vaccine. Measured with immunoSEQ multiplex PCR; TCRdb has only the in-frame clones, and not every one. Among tens of thousands of clones, 70% to 90% were seen once, and the ten largest hold about 6%. The specimen comprised peripheral blood, sampled 28 days after the second AZD1222 dose. The origin of the receptors is an adult who received the AZD1222 COVID-19 vaccine.

The genes are TRBV7-8 and TRBJ2-7; 13 nucleotides agree with TRBD2. Germline CDR1 reads SGHVS; CDR2 reads FQNEAQ. The CDR3 is 14 amino acids. With 5 bases clipped from V and 6 bases from J, the junction kept 4 bases outside the gene matches. Here the CDR3 reads CASSLLAGGGEQYF. CDR3 nucleotides: TGTGCCAGCAGCCTACTAGCGGGAGGGGGCGAGCAGTACTTC.

Here the CDR3 reads CASSRDSSSYNEQFF. In DNA, the CDR3 is TGTGCCAGCAGCCGGGACAGTAGCTCCTACAATGAGCAGTTCTTC. The genes are TRBV4-2 and TRBJ2-1; 7 bases are shared with TRBD1. The length of the CDR3 is 15 residues. Germline values: CDR1 LGHNA, CDR2 YNFKEQ. V lost 4 bases and J lost 0; bases outside the gene matches: 3.

This clone was recorded only once. The chain links TRBV28 to TRBJ2-2; D may correspond to TRBD1 or TRBD2 (5 bases each). Germline loops: CDR1 MDHEN, CDR2 SYDVKM. This CDR3 spans 16 amino acids. V lost 10 bases and J 0 bases, leaving 18 bases between the germline ends. The CDR3 is CATLLGPPPNTGELFF. The CDR3 coding sequence is TGTGCCACTTTATTGGGACCGCCTCCGAACACCGGGGAGCTGTTTTTT.

The chain couples TRBV6-5 to TRBJ1-1, with D tentatively TRBD1 (6 bases). Per germline, CDR1 MNHEY and CDR2 SVGAGI. The V end was cut by 6 bases, the J end by 0 bases, with 14 bases between. There are 15 residues in the CDR3. The CDR3 loop reads CASSLGGYMNTEAFF. CDR3 nucleotide sequence: TGTGCCAGCAGCCTGGGGGGCTACATGAACACTGAAGCTTTCTTT.

The rearrangement uses TRBV5-1 and TRBJ2-5; D could derive from TRBD1 or TRBD2 (5 bases each). CDR3 length equals 14 residues. The V end was cut by 4 bases, the J end by 1 base, with 11 bases between. CDR1 and CDR2 from the germline V gene are SGHRS and YFSETQ. The CDR3 region has the DNA TGCGCCAGCAGCCCAGGGACCTCCCAAGAGACCCAGTACTTC. It specifies CASSPGTSQETQYF.

This sequence joins TRBV7-2 and TRBJ2-1; D is unresolved. The CDR3 contains 12 residues. From germline, CDR1 is SGHTA and CDR2 FQGNSA. V lost 5 bases and J 8 bases, leaving 10 bases between the germline ends. This CDR3 is CASSPDGDEQFF. The CDR3 DNA sequence: TGTGCCAGCAGCCCGGATGGGGATGAGCAGTTCTTC.

The chain has TRBV28 and TRBJ1-2; TRBD1 agrees at 8 bases. The CDR3 extends over 14 amino acids. Germline-derived CDR1 and CDR2 are MDHEN and SYDVKM. The junction had 5 bases not matched to a gene; V was cut back by 4 bases and J by 4 bases. The CDR3 protein is CASSSSGTGYGYTF. The CDR3 DNA follows: TGTGCCAGCAGTTCCTCCGGGACAGGCTATGGCTACACCTTC.

The chain carries TRBV3-1 (or the pseudogene TRBV3-2) and TRBJ1-2; 10 bases align to TRBD1. Germline CDR1 LGHDT, CDR2 YNNKEL (reference sequence). The CDR3 runs to 14 residues. V gave up 3 bases and J gave up 4 bases; unmatched junction bases: 2. CDR3 residues: CASSQRQGAYGYTF. The DNA of the CDR3 is TGTGCCAGCAGCCAGCGACAGGGGGCCTATGGCTACACCTTC.

This sequence joins TRBV4-3 and TRBJ2-2, with 10 bases aligning to TRBD2. From germline, CDR1 is LGHNA and CDR2 YSLEER. The V gene end was trimmed by 0 bases and the J gene end by 0 bases; junction bases not matched to a gene: 1. This CDR3 is built from 17 residues. CDR3 coding DNA: TGCGCCAGCAGCCAAGAAACTAGCGGGACGAACACCGGGGAGCTGTTTTTT. The encoded protein is CASSQETSGTNTGELFF.

In nucleotides, the CDR3 is TGTGCCAGCAGCCGAGGGGCAGGGGGTCCGGGCGAGCAGTACTTC. This gives the protein CASSRGAGGPGEQYF. The chain is built from TRBV4-2 and TRBJ2-7; 7 nucleotides align to TRBD1. The CDR3 runs 15 residues. V lost 4 bases, J lost 6 bases, and 12 bases stayed unmatched. Germline V gene sequence: CDR1 LGHNA, CDR2 YNFKEQ.